The 4 T cell receptor beta chains in this list originate from one sample, sequenced in a study of low-dose radiotherapy and immunotherapy resistance in tumors (dated by TCRdb to between 2020 and 2023). Superscript III and a set of TRAV- and TRBV-specific primers were used to synthesize first-strand cDNA, so that both TCRalpha and TCRbeta chains were covered. TCRs were amplified for about 19 PCR cycles with Phusion, using a constant-region primer paired with the adapter attached to the V primers. The public reads were run again by TCRdb, first through fastp at Q25 and then through MiXCR, and only productive beta chains were kept. Here each entry gathers all rows of one CDR3 protein and keeps the most common genes and DNA. The sample table lists roughly 18,000 distinct CDR3 sequences, roughly 70% of them with a count of one. The top ten hold about an eighth of the sample. The receptors were sampled from a human donor with advanced metastatic prostate, ovarian, gallbladder or colorectal cancer (not recorded which). This table probably holds off-target reads from a library built for another chain.

The V gene is TRBV6-2 or TRBV6-3, the J gene TRBJ1-5, with 8 bases that match TRBD1. CDR3 length: 14 residues. J was trimmed by 11 bases and V by 3 bases; bases with no gene match: 9. Germline values: CDR1 MNHEY, CDR2 SVGEGT. CDR3: CASSYNDRGWAQHF. CDR3 in DNA: TGTGCCAGCAGTTATAACGACAGGGGATGGGCCCAGCATTTT.

The count of this clonotype is one. The chain has TRBV6-2 or TRBV6-3 and TRBJ2-1; perhaps TRBD1 as D (6 bases). Germline V lookup: CDR1 MNHEY, CDR2 SVGEGT. Trimming pared 6 bases from V and 2 bases from J, leaving 14 bases between. The CDR3 totals 15 residues. Written as DNA, the CDR3 is TGTGCCAGCAGACCAGCAGGGGTGACCTACAATGAGCAGTTCTTC. Translated, it gives CASRPAGVTYNEQFF.

J is TRBJ1-3 and V is TRBV10-3; D is unresolved. The CDR3 runs to 15 residues. Germline CDR1 and CDR2: ENHRY and SYGVKD. Trimming removed 6 bases at V and 2 bases at J, with 14 bases between. CDR3 nucleotide sequence: TGTGCCATCAGCCCGGTCCCAGGCCCTGGAAACACCATATATTTT. Translating gives CAISPVPGPGNTIYF.

This clonotype was detected only a few times. V and J are TRBV4-2 and TRBJ1-2; D remains ambiguous. CDR1 LGHNA and CDR2 YNFKEQ come from the germline V gene. Trimming stripped 1 base from V and 4 bases from J, with 7 bases between. The CDR3 spans 13 residues. This CDR3 is CASSQAVAYGYTF. In DNA form, the CDR3 reads TGTGCCAGCAGCCAAGCCGTCGCCTATGGCTACACCTTC.